This is a list of T cell receptor beta chains from one sample in a study of blood T cell repertoires in COVID-19. The table came from immunoSEQ multiplex PCR; TCRdb's copy has only in-frame clones and leaves some out. The sample includes approximately 61,000 clones, 70% to 90% of them seen just once. Sequenced input: peripheral blood. The source is a human donor in a cohort sampled during active COVID-19. Both conserved end residues are part of each CDR3. The D gene is left open where the match is weak. Part of the rows lack a size; the others show once, few, many or a class for expanded clones.

D gene	V gene	J gene	clone size	CDR3 protein	CDR3 DNA
TRBD1	TRBV19	TRBJ1-2	-	CASSTKRTGVNYGYTF	TGTGCCAGTAGTACAAAACGGACAGGGGTAAACTATGGCTACACCTTC
TRBD1	TRBV7-9	TRBJ1-1	once	CASSRGGRTEAFF	TGTGCCAGCAGCCGAGGGGGCCGGACTGAAGCTTTCTTT
-	TRBV19	TRBJ2-7	once	CASSIRQDYEQYF	TGTGCCAGTAGTATCCGACAGGATTACGAGCAGTACTTC
TRBD2	TRBV18	TRBJ2-1	-	CASSPPGLAGGRNEQFF	TGTGCCAGCTCACCACCAGGACTAGCGGGAGGCCGCAATGAGCAGTTCTTC
-	TRBV7-9	TRBJ2-2	-	CASSHNTGELFF	TGTGCCAGCAGCCATAACACCGGGGAGCTGTTTTTT
-	TRBV6-6	TRBJ1-2	-	CASVPTRQAYGYTF	TGTGCCAGCGTACCGACAAGACAGGCGTATGGCTACACCTTC
TRBD1	TRBV7-2	TRBJ2-6	-	CASSTQGTAGANVLTF	TGTGCCAGCAGCACCCAAGGGACAGCTGGGGCCAACGTCCTGACTTTC
TRBD2	TRBV7-2	TRBJ2-1	-	CASSLSGLAGLGGQFF	TGTGCCAGCAGCTTGTCTGGCCTAGCGGGGCTCGGAGGGCAGTTCTTC
-	TRBV4-1	TRBJ1-1	-	CASSHVEGTEAFF	TGCGCCAGCAGCCATGTTGAGGGCACTGAAGCTTTCTTT
TRBD1	TRBV19	TRBJ2-1	-	CASSLDRRNEQFF	TGTGCCAGTAGTCTGGACAGGCGCAATGAGCAGTTCTTC
-	TRBV18	TRBJ2-3	-	CASSRTQGITDTQYF	TGTGCCAGCTCACGAACCCAGGGGATCACAGATACGCAGTATTTT
-	TRBV29-1	TRBJ2-1	once	CSVRPNPPGHSYNEQFF	TGCAGCGTTCGCCCAAATCCTCCGGGACACTCATACAATGAGCAGTTCTTC
-	TRBV7-9	TRBJ2-2	-	CASSLLRGIHANTGELFF	TGTGCCAGCAGCTTATTAAGGGGGATTCACGCGAACACCGGGGAGCTGTTTTTT
-	TRBV7-2	TRBJ2-2	few	CASSVSANTGELFF	TGTGCCAGCAGCGTAAGCGCGAACACCGGGGAGCTGTTTTTT
TRBD1	TRBV7-2	TRBJ2-5	-	CASSQDRAGKTQYF	TGTGCCAGCAGCCAGGACAGGGCAGGGAAGACCCAGTACTTC
-	TRBV6-5	TRBJ2-3	-	CASSYELYSDTQYF	TGTGCCAGCAGTTACGAGCTTTATTCAGATACGCAGTATTTT
TRBD2	TRBV7-2	TRBJ2-1	-	CASSFERGRSGEQFF	TGTGCCAGCAGCTTCGAGCGGGGGCGGTCTGGTGAGCAGTTCTTC
-	TRBV18	TRBJ2-1	-	CASSTKARVGGPSSYNEQFF	TGTGCCAGCTCAACGAAAGCGCGGGTGGGAGGCCCGAGCTCCTACAATGAGCAGTTCTTC
-	TRBV19	TRBJ1-6	-	CASSGMRNSPLHF	TGTGCCAGTTCCGGAATGAGGAATTCACCCCTCCACTTT
-	TRBV19	TRBJ1-6	-	CASSTPGLVNSPLHF	TGTGCCAGTAGTACCCCGGGACTCGTTAATTCACCCCTCCACTTT
-	TRBV10-3	TRBJ1-5	-	CAISEGALNQPQHF	TGTGCCATCAGTGAGGGGGCGTTGAATCAGCCCCAGCATTTT
-	TRBV30	TRBJ2-5	-	CAWSLPANQETQYF	TGTGCCTGGAGTCTCCCAGCGAACCAAGAGACCCAGTACTTC
-	TRBV24-1	TRBJ2-1	-	CATSDPNRVIGEQFF	TGTGCCACCAGTGATCCAAACAGGGTGATTGGTGAGCAGTTCTTC
-	TRBV5-6	TRBJ2-7	-	CASSLDPTGSYEQYF	TGTGCCAGCAGCTTGGATCCGACAGGCTCCTACGAGCAGTACTTC